Shown below are 5 T cell receptor beta chains from a single sample sequenced in a study of blood T cell repertoires in COVID-19. The method was immunoSEQ multiplex PCR; TCRdb's version includes in-frame clones alone and lacks a portion of them. The data show about 200,000 clones, approximately 90% seen once. Sequenced material: peripheral blood. The receptors originated from a young man who had recovered from COVID-19.

DNA of the CDR3: TGTGCCAGCCCATATCCGGGACAGGGAACGAACACTGAAGCTTTCTTT. Its protein is CASPYPGQGTNTEAFF. V usage is TRBV28 and J usage is TRBJ1-1; 9 positions agree with TRBD1. The germline CDR1 and CDR2 sequences are MDHEN and SYDVKM. Trimming removed 8 bases from V and 1 base from J; junction bases left unmatched: 11. This CDR3 region has 16 residues.

The genes are TRBV7-6 and TRBJ2-3, with 10 bases lining up with TRBD1. The V gene end was trimmed by 3 bases and the J gene end by 4 bases; junction bases not matched to a gene: 7. Germline-derived CDR1 and CDR2 are SGHVS and FNYEAQ. This CDR3 has 16 residues. The CDR3 nucleotides read TGTGCCAGCAGCTTTACCCGGACAGGGGGACCAGATACGCAGTATTTT. Amino acids: CASSFTRTGGPDTQYF.

The chain joins TRBV11-2 to TRBJ2-7; D perhaps matches TRBD1 (6 bases). This CDR3 region has 18 residues. Looked up from germline, CDR1 is SGHAT and CDR2 is FQNNGV. The V gene lost 6 bases and the J gene lost 3 bases, with 27 bases spanning the gap. The CDR3 nucleotides are TGTGCCAGCAGGGGGGCAAGTCCTCCCAAAGGAGCAAACTACGAGCAGTACTTC. Its protein product is CASRGASPPKGANYEQYF.

Details on this clone: The same CDR3 also results from other DNA sequences found in this sample. This sequence joins TRBV7-2 and TRBJ2-5, with 9 nucleotides matching TRBD1. Trimming cost V 5 bases and J 2 bases; bases outside gene matches: 6. This CDR3 comprises 15 residues. CDR1 SGHTA and CDR2 FQGNSA come from the germline V gene. This chain's CDR3 is CASSPDRGLQETQYF. CDR3 in DNA: TGTGCCAGCAGCCCGGACAGGGGCCTTCAAGAGACCCAGTACTTC.

The chain couples TRBV10-3 to TRBJ1-1; D remains ambiguous. CDR1 and CDR2 (germline): ENHRY, SYGVKD. The germline V and J ends were trimmed by 4 bases and 5 bases, with 11 bases remaining between them. The CDR3 has 13 amino acids. CDR3 amino acids: CAISGTGGTEAFF. The CDR3 DNA reads as TGTGCCATCAGTGGGACCGGAGGGACTGAAGCTTTCTTT.